The entry below describes one TCR beta chain. This clonotype is medium-sized (0.01 to 0.1%) in terms of sample share. The antigen this receptor binds is unknown. A read error is possible here, since a much larger clone lies one base away. This entry is derived from a study of somatic reversion in DOCK8 deficiency (TCRdb year 2020). Study-level background: The study compared the T cell receptor beta repertoires of three groups: DOCK8-deficient patients, DOCK8-revertant patients and healthy volunteers. The study examined how somatic reversion of pathogenic DOCK8 variants changes lymphocyte differentiation and function in DOCK8 deficiency. The DOCK8-deficient patients included in the study had been previously reported.

CDR1 ENHRY and CDR2 SYGVKD are derived from the germline V gene. From its cysteine to its phenylalanine, the CDR3 spans 15 amino acids. Of the read, only the CDR3 DNA is kept; its 45 bases are in frame from base 1. Library preparation employed multiplex PCR. Using EuroClonality-NGS primers, the TRB libraries were generated through a one-step amplicon PCR run on 100 ng genomic DNA. Sequencing of the TRB amplicons was done on Illumina MiSeq instruments using 2 x 250 bp version 2 chemistry. The paper's processing steps were these. Primary TRB sequence analysis and V(D)J annotation were performed with IMGT/HighV-QUEST. Once nonfunctional clones had been removed and the data downsampled for comparisons between samples, VDJtools was used to evaluate repertoire diversity and composition. The public reads were reanalyzed by TCRdb: fastp trimming at Q25, MiXCR alignment, in-frame beta chains only. Each entry is one CDR3 protein sequence, shown with its most common DNA and genes. Here the V and J calls rest on TCRdb's processing, not on the authors' analysis. The sample includes approximately 2,500 distinct CDR3 sequences, with approximately 24% observed a single time. The leading ten clones occupy 9.5% of the sample.

What the research found in general, with its limitations: Whether whole blood or PBMCs served as the source material for each individual sample was not specified in the methods.

The healthy control blood was obtained from volunteer donors, who were supplied by blood services in Australia and France. Genomic DNA for TCR repertoire analysis was extracted from whole blood samples or from PBMCs. This chain joins TRBV10-3 to TRBJ1-1; the central 10 bases match TRBD1. The TCR originated in a human donor in good health. The sample was peripheral blood. The DNA reads TGTGCCATCAGTGAGCAGGGACAGGGGAACGCTGAAGCTTTCTTT. Translated, this is CAISEQGQGNAEAFF.